Each of the 27 T cell receptor beta chains below was sequenced from the same sample in a study of T cell changes during pregnancy in multiple sclerosis. The assay was immunoSEQ multiplex PCR, and TCRdb's table has in-frame clones only and misses some. There are approximately 50,000 clones in the sample; approximately 91% occur only once, and under 1.5% lies in the top ten. The material sequenced was peripheral blood, taken in the second trimester of pregnancy. These TCRs come from a female donor with multiple sclerosis, enrolled in a pregnancy study.

The V and J genes are TRBV9 and TRBJ2-3; 15 bases match TRBD2. The CDR3 is 17 amino acids. The junction had 5 bases not matched to a gene; V was cut back by 0 bases and J by 6 bases. Germline CDR1 and CDR2: SGDLS and YYNGEE. As DNA, the CDR3 is TGTGCCAGCAGCGTAGCAGCCGGGACTAGCGGGGGGGATACGCAGTATTTT. This sequence encodes CASSVAAGTSGGDTQYF.

The CDR3 loop is CASSDDRFQPQHF. The CDR3 bases are TGTGCCAGCAGTGATGACAGGTTCCAGCCCCAGCATTTT. This chain connects TRBV2 to TRBJ1-5; TRBD1 might be the D (6 bases). The V end was cut by 3 bases, the J end by 7 bases, with 10 bases between. The CDR3 consists of 13 residues. In germline, CDR1 is SNHLY, CDR2 FYNNEI.

This sequence joins TRBV2 and TRBJ1-5, with D possibly being TRBD1 (5 bases). V lost 8 bases and J 1 base, leaving 12 bases between the germline ends. Germline V gives CDR1 SNHLY, CDR2 FYNNEI. The CDR3 contains 14 residues. CDR3 region: CASSPAGSNQPQHF. CDR3 sequence (DNA): TGTGCCAGCTCCCCAGCAGGGAGCAATCAGCCCCAGCATTTT.

The rearrangement links TRBV7-8 to TRBJ2-2, with TRBD1 identical over 11 bases. CDR3 size: 16 residues. CDR1 SGHVS and CDR2 FQNEAQ come from the germline V gene. V lost 3 bases to trimming and J lost 6 bases; unmatched junction nucleotides: 6. CDR3 in amino acids: CASSFHRDRGSGELFF. The CDR3 region has the DNA TGTGCCAGCAGCTTTCACCGGGACAGGGGGTCCGGGGAGCTGTTTTTT. The complete variable domain, with remaining parts taken from reference TRBV7-8 and TRBJ2-2, reads GAGVSQSPRYKVAKRGQDVALRCDPISGHVSLFWYQQALGQGPEFLTYFQNEAQLDKSGLPSDRFFAERPEGSVSTLKIQRTQQEDSAVYLCASSFHRDRGSGELFFGEGSRLTVL.

V usage is TRBV9 and J usage is TRBJ2-1, with TRBD1 identical over 9 bases. The CDR3 spans 14 residues. The V and J ends lost 4 bases and 8 bases, in that order; junction bases with no gene match: 7. Germline-derived CDR1 and CDR2 are SGDLS and YYNGEE. The CDR3 nucleotides read TGTGCCAGCAGCCCTCACCGGGACAGGGATGAGCAGTTCTTC. Encoded protein: CASSPHRDRDEQFF.

The chain employs TRBV18 and TRBJ2-5, with 8 bases matching TRBD1. Germline CDR1 and CDR2: KGHSH and LQKENI. J lost 3 bases, V lost 5 bases, and 2 bases had no gene match. The length of the CDR3 is 13 residues. For the CDR3, the DNA is TGTGCCAGCTCATCGGACAGGGAAGAGACCCAGTACTTC. Protein: CASSSDREETQYF.

The chain is built from TRBV10-3 and TRBJ1-2; D gene ambiguous. V lost 4 bases and J lost 2, with 17 bases in between. This CDR3 contains 16 residues. Germline CDR1 reads ENHRY; CDR2 reads SYGVKD. CDR3 in amino acids: CAISVEGALINYGYTF. The CDR3 nucleotides read TGTGCCATCAGTGTCGAGGGAGCATTGATAAACTATGGCTACACCTTC.

The genes are TRBV12-5 and TRBJ1-5; possible D gene TRBD1, 6 bases. Germline CDR1 is LGHNT and CDR2 is FRNRAP. The CDR3 is made up of 14 amino acids. The CDR3 loop reads CALEGGESNQPQHF. CDR3 in DNA: TGTGCCCTGGAGGGGGGGGAAAGCAATCAGCCCCAGCATTTT. Complete variable domain (other parts from reference TRBV12-5 and TRBJ1-5): DARVTQTPRHKVTEMGQEVTMRCQPILGHNTVFWYRQTMMQGLELLAYFRNRAPLDDSGMPKDRFSAEMPDATLATLKIQPSEPRDSAVYFCALEGGESNQPQHFGDGTRLSIL.

The chain couples TRBV18 to TRBJ2-1; TRBD2 matches 11 bases. This CDR3 has 15 residues. Germline trimming cut 4 bases from V and 2 bases from J; bases unmatched to any gene: 1. Germline V lookup: CDR1 KGHSH, CDR2 LQKENI. The CDR3 protein is CASSHSGGAYNEQFF. The CDR3 bases are TGTGCCAGCTCACATAGCGGGGGGGCCTACAATGAGCAGTTCTTC.

CDR3 nucleotides: TGTGCCAGCTCATCGCAGGGTAGCCCTAGCAATCAGCCCCAGCATTTT. Residues: CASSSQGSPSNQPQHF. The chain employs TRBV18 and TRBJ1-5, with D tentatively TRBD1 (5 bases). In germline, CDR1 is KGHSH, CDR2 LQKENI. With 5 bases removed from V and 0 bases from J, the gap between germline ends came to 14 bases. The CDR3 sequence is 16 residues long.

The chain is built from TRBV29-1 and TRBJ2-7, with TRBD2 as a possible D gene (7 bases). From germline, CDR1 is SQVTM and CDR2 ANQGSEA. This CDR3 has 14 amino acids. The germline V and J ends were trimmed by 2 bases and 3 bases, with 14 bases remaining between them. The CDR3 coding sequence is TGCAGCGTTGAAAAGTCAGGGGAGGGCTACGAGCAGTACTTC. Its translation: CSVEKSGEGYEQYF.

Concerning this clone: Likely a read error: the CDR3 ends without its conserved phenylalanine or tryptophan. The chain carries TRBV5-1 and TRBJ2-7, with 10 nucleotides matching TRBD1. Germline V gene lookup returns CDR1 SGHRS and CDR2 YFSETQ. V shed 5 bases, J shed 3 bases, and the junction held 5 bases outside the gene matches. CDR3 length equals 14 residues. The chain's CDR3 is CASRPGQGYYEQYS. CDR3 nucleotides: TGCGCCAGCAGGCCGGGACAGGGGTACTACGAGCAGTACTCC.

The chain couples TRBV21-1 to TRBJ2-7; the table's D call of TRBD1 was not tested on the DNA. TRBV21-1 is labeled a pseudogene. There are 16 residues in the CDR3. The CDR3 DNA is TGTGCCAGCAGCAACCCTCCCCTGACAGGGGAATACGAGCAGTACTTC. Translating it yields CASSNPPLTGEYEQYF.

The CDR3 DNA is TGTGCCAGCTCAGCCTCAACTTATCAGCCCCAGCATTTT. This gives the protein CASSASTYQPQHF. The chain is built from TRBV18 and TRBJ1-5; D is ambiguous. With 5 bases removed from V and 5 bases from J, the gap between germline ends came to 10 bases. The CDR3 covers 13 residues. CDR1 and CDR2 from the germline V gene are KGHSH and LQKENI.

V gene TRBV4-3 combines with J gene TRBJ2-1, with 7 nucleotides matching TRBD1. V was pared by 1 base and J by 12 bases, with 12 bases of the junction left unmatched. CDR1 is LGHNA and CDR2 is YSLEER in the germline V gene. This CDR3 has 15 residues. CDR3 coding DNA: TGCGCCAGCAGCCAAGCTGCAAATCCTCCAGGGGGGCAGTTCTTC. It encodes CASSQAANPPGGQFF.

The chain joins TRBV5-1 to TRBJ1-2; D gene ambiguous. Germline assignment: CDR1 SGHRS and CDR2 YFSETQ. The V gene lost 4 bases and the J gene lost 2 bases, with 18 bases spanning the gap. The CDR3 runs to 16 residues. The CDR3 is CASSALFSYYNYGYTF. CDR3 DNA sequence: TGCGCCAGCAGCGCACTGTTCTCCTATTACAACTATGGCTACACCTTC. Filled out from reference TRBV5-1 and TRBJ1-2, the complete variable domain reads KAGVTQTPRYLIKTRGQQVTLSCSPISGHRSVSWYQQTPGQGLQFLFEYFSETQRNKGNFPGRFSGRQFSNSRSEMNVSTLELGDSALYLCASSALFSYYNYGYTFGSGTRLTVV.

The chain is built from TRBV23-1 and TRBJ2-7, with 7 bases fitting TRBD1. Being an ORF, TRBV23-1 has a function that is uncertain. The trim removed 3 bases at V and 6 bases at J, leaving 20 bases unmatched. The CDR3 is made up of 18 amino acids. CDR3 sequence: CASSHPPVGTEAPFEQYF. CDR3 sequence (DNA): TGCGCCAGCAGTCACCCCCCCGTCGGGACAGAGGCCCCCTTCGAGCAGTACTTC.

This clone was counted a single time. CDR3: CASSLAAGAHGELFF. The CDR3 DNA reads as TGCGCCAGCAGCTTGGCCGCGGGAGCTCACGGGGAGCTGTTTTTT. The chain links TRBV5-1 to TRBJ2-2, with 7 bases that match TRBD2. The CDR3 loop spans 15 amino acids. J lost 7 bases, V lost 0 bases, and 6 bases had no gene match. In germline, CDR1 is SGHRS, CDR2 YFSETQ.

The rearrangement uses TRBV20-1 and TRBJ2-3; no clear D. Trimming pared 5 bases from V and 2 bases from J, leaving 5 bases between. CDR3 length: 11 amino acids. The germline V gene has CDR1 DFQATT and CDR2 SNEGSKA (reference sequence). CDR3 region: CSASDTDTQYF. The CDR3 DNA follows: TGCAGTGCTTCAGACACAGATACGCAGTATTTT.

This rearrangement joins TRBV6-5 to TRBJ1-1; TRBD1 matches at 9 bases. Germline-derived CDR1 and CDR2 are MNHEY and SVGAGI. The V segment lost 7 bases and the J segment 4 bases; nucleotides outside the gene matches: 10. CDR3 size: 15 residues. CDR3 region: CASTYGGQGGTEAFF. Here the CDR3 DNA reads TGTGCCAGCACCTACGGGGGACAGGGTGGCACTGAAGCTTTCTTT.

This clone was seen a single time. The V call is TRBV7-2, the J call TRBJ1-6, with D hard to call. The V end lost 5 bases, the J end lost 8 bases, and 10 bases lay between the germline ends. The germline gives CDR1 SGHTA, CDR2 FQGNSA. CDR3 length equals 13 residues. The CDR3 loop reads CASSPGRDSPLHF. The CDR3 DNA sequence: TGTGCCAGCAGCCCCGGGAGAGATTCACCCCTCCACTTT.

CDR3: CSVEGGTGATEAFF. The CDR3 bases are TGCAGCGTTGAAGGGGGGACAGGGGCCACTGAAGCTTTCTTT. The chain employs TRBV29-1 and TRBJ1-1, with TRBD1 identical over 10 bases. The length of the CDR3 is 14 residues. In germline, CDR1 is SQVTM, CDR2 ANQGSEA. Losses at the gene ends were 1 base for V and 4 bases for J; bases not matched to a gene: 3.

The J gene is TRBJ1-4, the V gene TRBV30, with D perhaps matching TRBD1 (6 bases). V lost 2 bases, J lost 6 bases, and 16 bases lay in between. This CDR3 is built from 15 residues. Per germline, CDR1 GTSNPN and CDR2 SVGIG (reference sequence). CDR3 nucleotides: TGTGCCTGGAGTCCCCCAGGGGCCTCCTATGAAAAACTGTTTTTT. This translates into CAWSPPGASYEKLFF. Supplemented by reference TRBV30 and TRBJ1-4, the full variable domain reads SQTIHQWPATLVQPVGSPLSLECTVEGTSNPNLYWYRQAAGRGLQLLFYSVGIGQISSEVPQNLSASRPQDRQFILSSKKLLLSDSGFYLCAWSPPGASYEKLFFGSGTQLSVL.

The rearrangement uses TRBV28 and TRBJ2-3; D might be TRBD1 (5 bases). Trimming pared 3 bases from V and 6 bases from J, leaving 10 bases between. CDR3 length: 13 residues. In germline, CDR1 is MDHEN, CDR2 SYDVKM. CDR3 sequence (DNA): TGTGCCAGCAGTTTCGGCAGGGCGGATACGCAGTATTTT. This codes for CASSFGRADTQYF.

For the CDR3, the DNA is TGTGCCAGCACGGCCGGGACAGGGGACAATGAGCAGTTCTTC. Residues: CASTAGTGDNEQFF. The J gene is TRBJ2-1, the V gene TRBV6-1; 10 bases agree with TRBD1. V gave up 7 bases and J gave up 5 bases; unmatched junction bases: 5. CDR3 length: 14 residues. CDR1 is MNHNS, CDR2 SASEGT, per germline.

V and J are TRBV5-1 and TRBJ2-3; tentative D call: TRBD2 (7 bases). The CDR3 extends over 14 amino acids. Trimming left V 2 bases short and J 2 bases short, with 9 bases between. In germline, CDR1 is SGHRS, CDR2 YFSETQ. CDR3 sequence reads: CASSFGGATDTQYF. CDR3 bases: TGCGCCAGCAGCTTTGGGGGGGCCACAGATACGCAGTATTTT.

J is TRBJ2-1 and V is TRBV9, with D tentatively TRBD1 (6 bases). V was shortened by 2 bases and J by 0 bases, with 15 bases between the two germline ends. This CDR3 is 17 amino acids long. Germline V CDR1 and CDR2: SGDLS, YYNGEE. The CDR3 coding sequence is TGTGCCAGCAGCGTTTACAGGGTACCAAACTCCTACAATGAGCAGTTCTTC. As protein: CASSVYRVPNSYNEQFF.